This T cell receptor beta chain was sequenced in a study of blood T cell repertoires in COVID-19. Study-level background: From T cells, B-cell-depleted T cells, or PBMCs came the material, which was cDNA or gDNA.

Sequencing used immunoSEQ multiplex PCR; TCRdb keeps in-frame clones, though not all of them. Found here are a few hundred thousand clones, 85% to 90% of them singletons; the top ten hold over 4%. The V and J ends lost 1 base and 0 bases respectively, with 11 bases between them. This CDR3 comprises 16 residues. Germline V gives CDR1 SGHRS, CDR2 YFSETQ. Individuals drawn from about 26 US areas were about 18 to 95 years old. Participants' reported clinical history set cohort assignment. Cohort 3 recovered donors had two negative PCRs, clearance, or symptom resolution. The specimen was PBMCs or T cells enriched from blood (not recorded which). The V and J genes are TRBV5-1 and TRBJ2-1; a possible D gene is TRBD2 (6 bases). The TCR sequence derives from a woman aged 30 to 39 who had recovered from COVID-19. For the CDR3, the DNA is TGCGCCAGCAGCTTGTTTTCCGGGGGCTCCTACAATGAGCAGTTCTTC. It yields the protein CASSLFSGGSYNEQFF.